The sequence of this TCR beta chain was determined in a study of lung T cells in sarcoidosis with Löfgren's syndrome. The overall study: CD4+ T cells build up in sarcoidosis bronchoalveolar lavage fluid. General study results and limits: Multiple Löfgren's syndrome patients reportedly shared TRAV12-1 and TRBV2 CDR3 motifs. Versus controls, Löfgren's syndrome patients reportedly showed TRAV12-1 and TRBV2 as most expanded.

Germline values: CDR1 MDHEN, CDR2 SYDVKM. The CDR3 covers 13 residues. V gave up 3 bases and J gave up 8 bases, with 13 bases separating them. One entry per CDR3 protein, called by TCRdb with MiXCR from the reads. Counted here are more than 50,000 distinct CDR3 sequences, 21% occurring once; the ten biggest clones make up 2% to 2.5%. This clonotype has a count of ten or more. Its antigen is as yet unknown. The sequenced material came from CD4+ T cells from PBMCs. This sequence originates from a human donor with sarcoidosis (Löfgren's syndrome or another form), or a control subject (not recorded which). The chain recombines TRBV28 with TRBJ1-2, with D unresolved. The CDR3 sequence is CASSFYGKVGYTF. Here the CDR3 DNA reads TGTGCCAGCAGTTTCTACGGAAAAGTAGGCTACACCTTC.